This entry features one T cell receptor (beta chain) sequence. Its antigen remains unidentified. Other DNA sequences within the sample encode an identical CDR3. The entry originates in a study of shared clonotypes between healthy human individuals. General study findings and limits: Generation probabilities of non-shared clonotypes were lower (relative to those shared by all four donors). A small donor pool kept down the genetic and exposure-history diversity that was represented.

Repertoires were generated with immunoSEQ multiplex PCR, while TCRdb's copy carries only in-frame clones and drops some. This table has about 1.9 million clones, about 94% appearing once. CDR3 length: 12 residues. The V gene lost 2 bases and the J gene lost 9 bases, with 8 bases spanning the gap. Germline assignment: CDR1 MNHEY and CDR2 SMNVEV (reference sequence). CD45RO-negative cells were positively selected for CCR7, leaving out terminally differentiated effector memory CD45RA+ cells. Donors, healthy HIV-negative adults, lacked recent acute infections or vaccinations. Each sample came from a Caucasian adult donor living in Nashville, Tennessee.

This TCR came from a man between 18 and 29 years old in good health. Some clones in this sample may be carry-over from other donors' samples. The sample was naive CD8+ T cells from PBMCs. V is TRBV27 and J is TRBJ2-1, with D unresolved. The CDR3 spells CASSLKVGEQFF. DNA of the CDR3: TGTGCCAGCAGTTTAAAGGTCGGTGAGCAGTTCTTC.